Described below is a single T cell receptor beta chain sequence and its context. Its cognate antigen is unknown. UMIs and a universal primer site were added when TCR cDNA was made by 5'RACE template switching. Each CDR3 protein is one row after TCRdb ran MiXCR on the 5' RACE reads. The sample carries hundreds of thousands of distinct CDR3 sequences, approximately 12% recorded once. This record comes from a study of T cells after yellow fever vaccination. The study's findings and limits: Faster peaking, at day 5 versus 15, marked a secondary response that was weaker. Reappearing after the booster were most of the clones from primary vaccination (roughly 95% CD4, about 87% CD8). From the bulk population, abundant clonotypes could contaminate and appear within FACS-sorted repertoires.

Trimming at V came to 6 bases and at J to 0 bases, leaving 8 bases not matched to a gene. The V gene's germline CDR1 is DFQATT and CDR2 SNEGSKA (reference sequence). This CDR3 has 14 residues. The rearrangement links TRBV20-1 to TRBJ2-7, with 7 bases identical to TRBD2. The TCR originated in a man aged 25 to 40 who received the YFV17D yellow fever vaccine. The material sequenced was PBMCs, taken on the day of the yellow fever booster vaccination. As DNA, the CDR3 is TGCAGTGCGCCTGGGGGGGGATTCTCCTACGAGCAGTACTTC. This gives the protein CSAPGGGFSYEQYF.